The sequence of this T cell receptor beta chain was determined in a study of T cells after posttransplantation cyclophosphamide. Study results and limitations: Blood and skin or GI T cell repertoires showed limited TRB overlap. TRB clonality was highly associated with recipient CMV seropositivity and reactivation. Later post-transplant blood repertoires were often dominated by donor CD8+ memory clones.

Treatment was busulfan-fludarabine conditioning, a marrow graft, and cyclophosphamide on days +3 and +4. Measured with immunoSEQ multiplex PCR; TCRdb has only the in-frame clones, and not every one. The table shows fewer than 20,000 clones, with over 70% occurring only once. A note on this clone: What it binds is not known.

This receptor was obtained from a young adult male patient who received an allogeneic stem cell transplant from a related donor, was CMV-positive, and had acute GVHD only. Part of the T cells may come from the graft donor. Sequencing used PBMCs, obtained after an allogeneic stem cell transplant with post-transplant cyclophosphamide.

The CDR3 reads CASSLTGGYEQYF. Here the CDR3 DNA reads TGTGCCAGCAGCTTGACAGGGGGTTACGAGCAGTACTTC. This rearrangement joins TRBV7-2 to TRBJ2-7; 9 bases match TRBD1. The junction had 1 base not matched to a gene; V was cut back by 3 bases and J by 4 bases. The germline gives CDR1 SGHTA, CDR2 FQGNSA. The CDR3 runs to 13 residues.